Below, 32 T cell receptor beta chains from the same sample are listed, as sequenced in a study of T cell responses to AZD1222 COVID-19 vaccine. Produced via immunoSEQ multiplex PCR; TCRdb's table is partial and in-frame only. The data hold 100,000 or so clones, with 70% to 90% observed a single time. The sequenced sample was peripheral blood, obtained on day 0 of AZD1222 vaccination. The receptor source for this set is an adult in good health.

V is TRBV24-1 and J is TRBJ2-3, with TRBD2 matching 11 bases. Trimming cost V 7 bases and J 7 bases; bases outside gene matches: 3. The CDR3 consists of 13 residues. CDR1 KGHDR and CDR2 SFDVKD come from the germline V gene. CDR3 sequence: CATRTSGTNTQYF. The CDR3 nucleotides read TGTGCCACCAGGACTAGCGGGACCAATACGCAGTATTTT.

This chain uses TRBV19 with TRBJ2-3; 9 nucleotides agree with TRBD1. CDR3 size: 14 residues. J gave up 3 bases and V 6 bases, and 4 bases lay outside the gene matches. Looked up from germline, CDR1 is LNHDA and CDR2 is SQIVND (reference sequence). The chain's CDR3 is CASRKDRGTDTQYF. CDR3 nucleotide sequence: TGTGCCAGTAGGAAGGACAGGGGAACAGATACGCAGTATTTT.

The chain is built from TRBV19 and TRBJ2-6, with 10 bases lining up with TRBD2. This CDR3 has 16 amino acids. Losses at the gene ends were 8 bases for V and 2 bases for J; bases not matched to a gene: 6. The germline CDR1 and CDR2 sequences are LNHDA and SQIVND (reference sequence). The CDR3 is CASFGLAGAGANVLTF. CDR3 DNA: TGTGCCAGTTTCGGTCTAGCGGGAGCTGGGGCCAACGTCCTGACTTTC.

The CDR3 coding sequence is TGTGCCAGCAGCCTATTAGTACCGACAAGGCGCTATAGCAATCAGCCCCAGCATTTT. This gives the protein CASSLLVPTRRYSNQPQHF. This chain uses TRBV5-4 with TRBJ1-5; no firm D call. The CDR3 has 19 amino acids. Trimming took 4 bases from V and 0 from J, leaving 23 bases between them. Germline assignment: CDR1 SGHNT and CDR2 YYREEE (reference sequence).

The CDR3 loop reads CASSDSWSSYNEQFF. CDR3 coding DNA: TGTGCCAGCAGTGATAGCTGGAGCTCCTACAATGAGCAGTTCTTC. The chain employs TRBV27 and TRBJ2-1; D is undetermined. Trimming pared 5 bases from V and 0 bases from J, leaving 11 bases between. Germline CDR1 MNHEY, CDR2 SMNVEV (reference sequence). CDR3 size: 15 residues.

The chain is built from TRBV6-5 and TRBJ1-2, with a tentative D call TRBD1 (5 bases). This CDR3 is 13 amino acids long. V was trimmed by 8 bases and J by 2 bases, leaving 12 bases between them. Germline V lookup: CDR1 MNHEY, CDR2 SVGAGI. As DNA, the CDR3 is TGTGCCAGCGGACCGGCAGGGAACTATGGCTACACCTTC. Its protein product is CASGPAGNYGYTF.

The V gene is TRBV5-1, the J gene TRBJ2-2; D unclear. The CDR3 extends over 14 amino acids. Looked up from germline, CDR1 is SGHRS and CDR2 is YFSETQ. Trimming shortened V by 2 bases and J by 0 bases, and 5 bases separated the two germline ends. The CDR3 region is CASSFGPNTGELFF. The DNA for the CDR3 is TGCGCCAGCAGCTTCGGGCCGAACACCGGGGAGCTGTTTTTT.

V gene TRBV30 combines with J gene TRBJ1-3; D remains ambiguous. Germline lookup yields CDR1 GTSNPN and CDR2 SVGIG (reference sequence). There are 12 residues in the CDR3. Trimming took 2 bases from V and 3 from J, leaving 5 bases between them. CDR3: CAWSTDGNTIYF. The CDR3 DNA is TGTGCCTGGAGTACGGATGGAAACACCATATATTTT.

The V gene is TRBV3-1 (or the pseudogene TRBV3-2), the J gene TRBJ2-1; 9 nucleotides match TRBD1. This CDR3 comprises 14 residues. CDR1 LGHDT and CDR2 YNNKEL come from the germline V gene (reference sequence). V lost 4 bases to trimming and J lost 10 bases; unmatched junction nucleotides: 8. CDR3 protein: CASSLRTGVGEQFF. In DNA, the CDR3 is TGTGCCAGCAGCCTCCGGACAGGGGTTGGGGAGCAGTTCTTC.

The chain recombines TRBV10-2 with TRBJ2-3, with 12 bases matching TRBD2. The CDR3 is made up of 15 amino acids. The V gene's germline CDR1 is WSHSY and CDR2 SAAADI. Trimming removed 2 bases from V and 8 bases from J; junction bases left unmatched: 5. Here the CDR3 DNA reads TGCGCCAGCAGTGAGAGACTAGCGGGAGTCGGTACGCAGTATTTT. Translating it yields CASSERLAGVGTQYF.

This sequence joins TRBV6-6 and TRBJ2-1, with 7 bases lining up with TRBD1. This CDR3 is 16 amino acids long. Losses at the gene ends were 2 bases for V and 7 bases for J; bases not matched to a gene: 11. Germline V gene sequence: CDR1 MNHNY, CDR2 SVGAGI (reference sequence). The CDR3 DNA follows: TGTGCCAGCAGTTACAGAGGGGGCGCAGGTATGAATGAGCAGTTCTTC. As protein: CASSYRGGAGMNEQFF.

As for this clone: An end of the junction differs from the germline gene, which may be a read error. The chain has TRBV7-8 and TRBJ2-7; D is unclear. Germline CDR1 and CDR2: SGHVS and FQNEAQ. This CDR3 contains 16 residues. The CDR3 reads CASSLVEFVSSYEQYF. The DNA of the CDR3 is TGTGCCAGCAGTTTAGTGGAGTTTGTCAGTTCCTACGAGCAGTACTTC.

This chain connects TRBV5-1 to TRBJ2-3, with D perhaps matching TRBD2 (6 bases). V was shortened by 3 bases and J by 2 bases, with 16 bases between the two germline ends. The germline V gene has CDR1 SGHRS and CDR2 YFSETQ. The CDR3 covers 16 residues. This chain's CDR3 is CASSSVLASDTDTQYF. DNA for the CDR3: TGCGCCAGCAGCTCAGTACTAGCATCGGACACAGATACGCAGTATTTT.

The chain uses TRBV30 and TRBJ2-7; a possible D gene is TRBD2 (5 bases). The CDR3 loop spans 13 amino acids. In germline, CDR1 is GTSNPN, CDR2 SVGIG (reference sequence). Trimming shortened V by 8 bases and J by 4 bases, and 18 bases separated the two germline ends. The CDR3 reads CAGRTLGPYEQYF. CDR3 nucleotides: TGTGCCGGACGGACTTTAGGGCCATACGAGCAGTACTTC.

The chain uses TRBV2 and TRBJ2-7; TRBD1 aligns across 9 bases. The CDR3 totals 13 residues. The trim removed 7 bases at V and 5 bases at J, leaving 6 bases unmatched. Germline CDR1 reads SNHLY; CDR2 reads FYNNEI. CDR3 protein: CASKRDRDHEQYF. The CDR3 bases are TGTGCCAGCAAACGGGACAGGGACCACGAGCAGTACTTC.

The chain has TRBV7-2 and TRBJ2-1; D is perhaps TRBD1 or TRBD2 (6 bases each). The CDR3 extends over 15 amino acids. The V and J ends lost 0 bases and 8 bases respectively, with 14 bases between them. Germline lookup yields CDR1 SGHTA and CDR2 FQGNSA. CDR3 coding DNA: TGTGCCAGCAGCTTAGCCCTACAGGGAGGAGATGAGCAGTTCTTC. This sequence encodes CASSLALQGGDEQFF.

DNA for the CDR3: TGTGCCAGCAGTTACCGGACAGCTACCTACACTGAAGCTTTCTTT. Amino acids: CASSYRTATYTEAFF. The chain joins TRBV6-5 to TRBJ1-1; possibly TRBD1 for D (6 bases). The CDR3 totals 15 residues. CDR1 and CDR2 from the germline V gene are MNHEY and SVGAGI. V was trimmed by 2 bases and J by 3 bases, leaving 13 bases between them.

The count of this clone is one. CDR3 loop: CASSLAEQGQGGYTF. The CDR3 coding sequence is TGCGCCAGCAGCTTGGCCGAACAGGGGCAAGGAGGCTACACCTTC. The rearrangement uses TRBV5-1 and TRBJ1-2, with 7 bases lining up with TRBD1. With 0 bases clipped from V and 8 bases from J, the junction kept 10 bases outside the gene matches. CDR1 is SGHRS, CDR2 YFSETQ, per germline. The CDR3 spans 15 residues.

This chain joins TRBV5-4 and TRBJ2-7; D unclear. The CDR3 extends over 14 amino acids. Germline V gives CDR1 SGHNT, CDR2 YYREEE (reference sequence). The V gene lost 0 bases and the J gene lost 7 bases, with 14 bases spanning the gap. CDR3 sequence (DNA): TGTGCCAGCAGCTTGGGTTTGGGATCTAGGGAGCAGTACTTC. It codes for CASSLGLGSREQYF.

The chain uses TRBV9 and TRBJ2-5, with 9 bases identical to TRBD1. The CDR3 extends over 16 amino acids. Trimming at V came to 0 bases and at J to 5 bases, leaving 8 bases not matched to a gene. Germline lookup yields CDR1 SGDLS and CDR2 YYNGEE. DNA of the CDR3: TGTGCCAGCAGCGTAGGGATACAGGGGGCTAAGGAGACCCAGTACTTC. Its protein product is CASSVGIQGAKETQYF.

The V call is TRBV5-5, the J call TRBJ2-3; D is possibly TRBD2 (5 bases). The length of the CDR3 is 15 residues. Germline CDR1 and CDR2: SGHKS and YYEKEE (reference sequence). The ends were cut back, 2 bases at V and 3 bases at J, with 13 bases in the middle. CDR3 amino acids: CASSLSSVETDTQYF. The CDR3 coding sequence is TGTGCCAGCAGCTTAAGTAGCGTTGAGACAGATACGCAGTATTTT.

The chain uses TRBV4-1 and TRBJ2-2, with D possibly being TRBD2 (5 bases). CDR3 size: 18 residues. From germline, CDR1 is MGHRA and CDR2 YSYEKL. V was trimmed by 1 base and J by 5 bases, leaving 20 bases between them. CDR3: CASSQGAGLLGLTGELFF. The DNA for the CDR3 is TGCGCCAGCAGCCAAGGAGCAGGACTCTTGGGATTGACCGGGGAGCTGTTTTTT.

The CDR3 sequence: CSVEDRGRARLSYGYTF. CDR3 bases: TGCAGCGTTGAAGACAGGGGACGGGCTCGTTTGTCCTATGGCTACACCTTC. The chain combines TRBV29-1 with TRBJ1-2, with D perhaps TRBD1 (6 bases). Germline V gene lookup returns CDR1 SQVTM and CDR2 ANQGSEA. The CDR3 runs to 17 residues. Trimming cost V 0 bases and J 4 bases, with 21 bases left between them.

The rearrangement links TRBV2 to TRBJ2-1; 9 nucleotides line up with TRBD1. Germline V gives CDR1 SNHLY, CDR2 FYNNEI. Trimming cost V 6 bases and J 1 base; bases outside gene matches: 7. The CDR3 extends over 16 amino acids. CDR3 DNA sequence: TGTGCCAGCAGCGGGACAGGGAGAGGTTCCTACAATGAGCAGTTCTTC. Its protein product is CASSGTGRGSYNEQFF.

The chain carries TRBV30 and TRBJ2-1, with D perhaps matching TRBD1 or TRBD2 (5 bases each). The germline CDR1 and CDR2 sequences are GTSNPN and SVGIG (reference sequence). CDR3 size: 14 residues. The V gene lost 1 base and the J gene lost 1 base, with 8 bases spanning the gap. The CDR3 sequence is CAWSGDGSYNEQFF. The DNA for the CDR3 is TGTGCCTGGAGTGGGGACGGATCCTACAATGAGCAGTTCTTC.

The chain carries TRBV5-1 and TRBJ2-1, with 8 positions matching TRBD2. The germline V gene encodes CDR1 SGHRS and CDR2 YFSETQ. The CDR3 runs to 16 residues. Trimming at V came to 0 bases and at J to 8 bases, leaving 10 bases not matched to a gene. The CDR3, as DNA: TGCGCCAGCAGCTTGGGGTACGGGAGGGACCTGGATGAGCAGTTCTTC. Protein: CASSLGYGRDLDEQFF.

The chain employs TRBV5-6 and TRBJ1-2; D is unresolved. The germline V gene has CDR1 SGHDT and CDR2 YYEEEE. V shed 1 base and J shed 4 bases, with 8 bases lying between them. The CDR3 spans 13 residues. CDR3: CASSLSRTYGYTF. The CDR3 region has the DNA TGTGCCAGCAGCTTGTCACGGACCTATGGCTACACCTTC.

A single count supports this clone. The gene calls are TRBV6-5 and TRBJ2-1; D call uncertain. CDR3 length: 13 amino acids. CDR1 MNHEY and CDR2 SVGAGI come from the germline V gene. Trimming took 6 bases from V and 6 from J, leaving 12 bases between them. This CDR3 is CASSPQPSNEQFF. The CDR3 DNA is TGTGCCAGCAGCCCCCAGCCTAGCAATGAGCAGTTCTTC.

This chain connects TRBV2 to TRBJ2-1, with a weak D call TRBD2 (6 bases). Trimming removed 3 bases at V and 9 bases at J, with 9 bases between. Germline V gene sequence: CDR1 SNHLY, CDR2 FYNNEI. This CDR3 has 12 amino acids. The CDR3 sequence is CASSEGGVEQFF. DNA for the CDR3: TGTGCCAGCAGTGAGGGGGGAGTTGAGCAGTTCTTC.

This sequence joins TRBV9 and TRBJ2-2; 9 bases map to TRBD1. Trimming removed 0 bases from V and 5 bases from J; junction bases left unmatched: 11. Germline loops: CDR1 SGDLS, CDR2 YYNGEE. This CDR3 region has 18 residues. The CDR3 region is CASSVGVGGTGITGELFF. Written as DNA, the CDR3 is TGTGCCAGCAGCGTAGGGGTAGGAGGGACAGGGATAACCGGGGAGCTGTTTTTT. Based on the CDR3 plus reference TRBV9 and TRBJ2-2, the full variable domain is DSGVTQTPKHLITATGQRVTLRCSPRSGDLSVYWYQQSLDQGLQFLIQYYNGEERAKGNILERFSAQQFPDLHSELNLSSLELGDSALYFCASSVGVGGTGITGELFFGEGSRLTVL.

This rearrangement joins TRBV28 to TRBJ2-3; D may correspond to TRBD1 or TRBD2 (5 bases each). V lost 3 bases to trimming and J lost 4 bases, with 17 bases between them. CDR1 is MDHEN and CDR2 is SYDVKM in the germline V gene. The CDR3 has 16 residues. CDR3 protein: CASSFTGPRGADTQYF. The CDR3 DNA sequence: TGTGCCAGCAGTTTTACTGGACCAAGGGGAGCAGATACGCAGTATTTT.

J is TRBJ2-2 and V is TRBV7-3, with no clear D. Germline CDR1 and CDR2: SGHTA and FQGTGA. There are 16 residues in the CDR3. V lost 4 bases to trimming and J lost 0 bases, with 12 bases between them. The CDR3 bases are TGTGCCAGCAGCTCTCCCGGTGCGGCGAACACCGGGGAGCTGTTTTTT. It is translated as CASSSPGAANTGELFF. Variable domain in full (rest from reference TRBV7-3 and TRBJ2-2): GAGVSQTPSNKVTEKGKYVELRCDPISGHTALYWYRQSLGQGPEFLIYFQGTGAADDSGLPNDRFFAVRPEGSVSTLKIQRTERGDSAVYLCASSSPGAANTGELFFGEGSRLTVL.